This T cell receptor beta chain comes out of a study of cytomegalovirus exposure and HLA in healthy donors. The primer mix had 60 Vbeta and 13 Jbeta primers. Assay: immunoSEQ multiplex PCR; the TCRdb copy retains only in-frame clones and omits some. The top ten clones hold about 1.4% of a sample with more than 150,000 clones, approximately 79% of them seen once. Unmatched junction bases numbered 6, after V lost 6 bases and J lost 3 bases. In germline, CDR1 is SGHRS, CDR2 YFSETQ. This CDR3 has 14 residues. The V gene is TRBV5-1, the J gene TRBJ2-7; 10 positions agree with TRBD1. The clonotype originates from a girl aged 5-17 years in good health and CMV-seropositive. Sequencing input: PBMCs. The CDR3 loop is CASNKGQGLYEQYF. CDR3 sequence (DNA): TGCGCCAGCAATAAGGGACAGGGGCTCTACGAGCAGTACTTC. Looking up the rest from reference TRBV5-1 and TRBJ2-7 gives the full variable domain: KAGVTQTPRYLIKTRGQQVTLSCSPISGHRSVSWYQQTPGQGLQFLFEYFSETQRNKGNFPGRFSGRQFSNSRSEMNVSTLELGDSALYLCASNKGQGLYEQYFGPGTRLTVT.